The source of this TCR beta chain is a study of T cell clonality in common variable immunodeficiency. The data were produced by immunoSEQ multiplex PCR, yet TCRdb's version contains in-frame clones alone and is incomplete. In total the sample includes 50,000 to 70,000 clones, none of them seen once. Study-wide results and limits: Shared TCRbeta clones were fewer between CVID subjects than controls.

This clone was seen a few times. The antigen remains undetermined. A much larger clone lies a single base off, so this may be a read error. The read gets to within 3 residues of the CDR3 end, and the germline J gene fills in the rest. The germline gives CDR1 PRHDT, CDR2 FYEKMQ (reference sequence). The CDR3 length is 14 residues. J lost 0 bases, V lost 8 bases, and 7 bases had no gene match. The specimen was peripheral blood mononuclear cells. The sequence came from a person between 18 and 70 years old in good health. The chain employs TRBV13 and TRBJ2-7, with 7 bases fitting TRBD1. Partial CDR3 DNA: TGTGCCAGCGGCCCTCGGGACAGCTCCTACGAG. Translating it yields CASGPRDSSYE. The entire CDR3 is CASGPRDSSYEQYF.